Listed here are 5 T cell receptor beta chains from one sample, sequenced in a study of control samples from healthy donors and cancer patients. Sequencing used immunoSEQ multiplex PCR; TCRdb keeps in-frame clones, though not all of them. This sample has 350,000 to 450,000 clones, with over 75% found just once. Material for sequencing was PBMCs. These TCRs come from a man in his forties or fifties with head and neck cancer.

This chain connects TRBV6-5 to TRBJ1-1; D uncertain. The germline gives CDR1 MNHEY, CDR2 SVGAGI. The CDR3 runs 16 residues. The V gene lost 0 bases and the J gene lost 0 bases, with 11 bases spanning the gap. The CDR3 DNA reads as TGTGCCAGCAGTTACTCGGCAGAACCCATGAACACTGAAGCTTTCTTT. Amino acids: CASSYSAEPMNTEAFF.

The J gene is TRBJ2-1, the V gene TRBV30; D is ambiguous. The CDR3 has 13 residues. V shed 0 bases and J shed 10 bases, with 13 bases lying between them. The germline CDR1 and CDR2 sequences are GTSNPN and SVGIG (reference sequence). Here the CDR3 DNA reads TGTGCCTGGAGTGTCCCTTCGGTTTTCGAGCAGTTCTTC. It translates to CAWSVPSVFEQFF.

The chain combines TRBV25-1 with TRBJ2-1; D is perhaps TRBD1 (5 bases). The germline V and J ends were trimmed by 6 bases and 0 bases, with 15 bases remaining between them. Per germline, CDR1 MGHDK and CDR2 SYGVNS. This CDR3 spans 16 amino acids. CDR3 sequence: CASSLGVLSSYNEQFF. The CDR3 bases are TGTGCCAGCAGCCTAGGGGTCCTGAGCTCCTACAATGAGCAGTTCTTC.

The chain uses TRBV19 and TRBJ2-7; 9 bases agree with TRBD2. Germline CDR1 reads LNHDA; CDR2 reads SQIVND (reference sequence). The CDR3 covers 14 residues. V gave up 3 bases and J gave up 3 bases; unmatched junction bases: 3. The CDR3 reads CASSIRGGVYEQYF. CDR3 DNA sequence: TGTGCCAGTAGTATTCGCGGGGGGGTCTACGAGCAGTACTTC.

The rearrangement uses TRBV4-1 and TRBJ2-5; D is perhaps TRBD1 (6 bases). The CDR3 contains 13 residues. Germline values: CDR1 MGHRA, CDR2 YSYEKL. V shed 1 base and J shed 4 bases, with 7 bases lying between them. CDR3 amino acids: CASSQVRGETQYF. CDR3 nucleotide sequence: TGCGCCAGCAGCCAAGTCAGGGGAGAGACCCAGTACTTC.